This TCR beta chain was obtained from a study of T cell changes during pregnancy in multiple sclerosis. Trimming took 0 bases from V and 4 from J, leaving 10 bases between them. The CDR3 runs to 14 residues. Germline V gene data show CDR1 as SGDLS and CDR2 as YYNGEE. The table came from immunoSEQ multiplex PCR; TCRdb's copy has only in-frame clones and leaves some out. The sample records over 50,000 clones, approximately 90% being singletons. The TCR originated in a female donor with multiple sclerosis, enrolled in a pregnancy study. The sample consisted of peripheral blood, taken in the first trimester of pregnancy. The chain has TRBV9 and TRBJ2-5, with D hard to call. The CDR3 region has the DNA TGTGCCAGCAGCGTAGATGGTAGCCGAGAGACCCAGTACTTC. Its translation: CASSVDGSRETQYF.